A single sample is the source of the 14 T cell receptor beta chains below, sequenced in a study of CD8 T cells in ankylosing spondylitis (dated by TCRdb to 2016 to 2017). Library construction relied on 5' RACE. TCRdb records Illumina HiSeq 2500 as the sequencer. Using fastp at Q25 and MiXCR, TCRdb reprocessed the public reads and kept productive beta chains. Each record represents a unique CDR3 protein, reported with the most common genes and DNA among its rows. For this sample the table gives 150,000 to 200,000 distinct CDR3 sequences, of which over 10% were detected only once. Together, the top ten hold approximately 10% of the sample. Sequenced: blood, either unsorted or a sorted T cell fraction (not recorded which). Receptor source: a female donor with ankylosing spondylitis or in good health (not recorded which).

Notes on this clonotype: The junction differs from germline at one of its ends, possibly a read error. This rearrangement joins TRBV6-2 or TRBV6-3 to TRBJ2-3, with D perhaps matching TRBD1 (6 bases). The CDR3 length is 16 residues. The V gene's germline CDR1 is MNHEY and CDR2 SVGEGT. In nucleotides, the CDR3 is TGTGCCAGCTGTTACTCGGCAGGGGATCTTACAGATACGCAGTATTTT. It specifies CASCYSAGDLTDTQYF.

This clonotype has ten or more counts. The CDR3 is CATSRDDGPAEKLFF. DNA of the CDR3: TGTGCCACCAGCAGAGATGACGGGCCGGCGGAAAAACTGTTTTTT. The genes are TRBV15 and TRBJ1-4; unclear D gene. Trimming removed 0 bases from V and 8 bases from J, with 13 bases in between. This CDR3 has 15 residues. Germline lookup yields CDR1 LNHNV and CDR2 YYDKDF (reference sequence).

This chain connects TRBV28 to TRBJ2-7; perhaps D is TRBD1 or TRBD2 (5 bases each). The ends were cut back, 4 bases at V and 4 bases at J, with 20 bases in the middle. This CDR3 is built from 16 residues. Germline values: CDR1 MDHEN, CDR2 SYDVKM. The CDR3 DNA follows: TGTGCCAGCAGTTCGCGAGGGGACGGCTCCCCGTACGAGCAGTACTTC. Amino acids: CASSSRGDGSPYEQYF.

This clonotype was recorded many times. The rearrangement uses TRBV20-1 and TRBJ2-1; TRBD2 matches 8 bases. Germline CDR1 DFQATT, CDR2 SNEGSKA (reference sequence). The length of the CDR3 is 16 residues. Trimming took 3 bases from V and 3 from J; bases not matched to a gene: 10. CDR3 coding DNA: TGCAGTGCTAGGCAGGCCGGCGGGAGGAACTACAATGAGCAGTTCTTC. The encoded protein is CSARQAGGRNYNEQFF.

This clonotype was detected ten times or more. This chain links TRBV10-3 with TRBJ2-7; 7 nucleotides agree with TRBD2. Looked up from germline, CDR1 is ENHRY and CDR2 is SYGVKD. The CDR3 extends over 13 amino acids. J gave up 11 bases and V 2 bases, and 9 bases lay outside the gene matches. The CDR3 reads CAISERREGQEYF. In DNA form, the CDR3 reads TGTGCCATCAGTGAGCGAAGGGAGGGCCAAGAGTACTTC.

This clonotype was observed many times. The chain is built from TRBV5-1 and TRBJ1-1; D remains ambiguous. CDR1 is SGHRS, CDR2 YFSETQ, per germline. Trimming left V 6 bases short and J 0 bases short, with 9 bases between. This CDR3 region has 13 residues. CDR3 region: CASTRAMNTEAFF. The DNA of the CDR3 is TGCGCCAGCACAAGGGCTATGAACACTGAAGCTTTCTTT.

This clonotype was picked up many times. The genes are TRBV20-1 and TRBJ2-7, with D perhaps TRBD2 (6 bases). The CDR3 totals 14 residues. Germline assignment: CDR1 DFQATT and CDR2 SNEGSKA (reference sequence). V was shortened by 6 bases and J by 2 bases, with 17 bases between the two germline ends. DNA for the CDR3: TGCAGTGCGAAGGACCCGGGACTGACCTACGAGCAGTACTTC. Protein sequence: CSAKDPGLTYEQYF.

This clonotype was detected only a few times. The CDR3 nucleotides read TGTGCCAGCAGTTACTCGATCGGGGGGAACTCTGGAAACACCATATATTTT. The encoded protein is CASSYSIGGNSGNTIYF. V is TRBV6-5 and J is TRBJ1-3; TRBD1 might be the D (5 bases). This CDR3 contains 17 residues. Germline CDR1 MNHEY, CDR2 SVGAGI. Trimming pared 0 bases from V and 0 bases from J, leaving 12 bases between.

This clonotype has at least ten counts. The genes are TRBV20-1 and TRBJ2-7, with 12 bases aligning to TRBD2. Germline values: CDR1 DFQATT, CDR2 SNEGSKA (reference sequence). The CDR3 contains 15 residues. V trimming: 5 bases; J trimming: 1 base; junction bases outside the gene matches: 6. In DNA, the CDR3 is TGCAGTGCTGGGGGACTAGCGGGTCAATCCTACGAGCAGTACTTC. Translation: CSAGGLAGQSYEQYF.

This clonotype was detected ten times or more. V gene TRBV7-2 combines with J gene TRBJ2-3; possible D gene TRBD1, 5 bases. V lost 2 bases, J lost 6 bases, and 9 bases lay in between. The germline CDR1 and CDR2 sequences are SGHTA and FQGNSA. CDR3 length: 13 residues. The CDR3 is CASSLLGHDTQYF. CDR3 nucleotide sequence: TGTGCCAGCAGCTTACTGGGGCATGATACGCAGTATTTT.

The CDR3 region is CASSSGPPSYEQYF. The CDR3 DNA is TGTGCCAGCAGCTCGGGGCCCCCCTCCTACGAGCAGTACTTC. V gene TRBV5-4 combines with J gene TRBJ2-7; D may correspond to TRBD1 or TRBD2 (5 bases each). CDR1 SGHNT and CDR2 YYREEE come from the germline V gene (reference sequence). With 3 bases removed from V and 0 bases from J, the gap between germline ends came to 10 bases. The CDR3 spans 14 residues.

This clonotype was seen many times. J is TRBJ2-5 and V is TRBV28, with D possibly being TRBD1 or TRBD2 (5 bases each). V was clipped by 7 bases and J by 5 bases, with 26 bases between them. The CDR3 runs to 17 residues. Germline V CDR1 and CDR2: MDHEN, SYDVKM. CDR3 coding DNA: TGTGCCAGCACTTTGGGGGATACAACCGGTGGTGGCGAGACCCAGTACTTC. Residues: CASTLGDTTGGGETQYF.

This chain connects TRBV28 to TRBJ2-1; D is possibly TRBD2 (7 bases). Trimming stripped 3 bases from V and 6 bases from J, with 12 bases between. This CDR3 is built from 14 residues. Germline V gene lookup returns CDR1 MDHEN and CDR2 SYDVKM. The CDR3 sequence: CASSLEGGANEQFF. The CDR3 coding sequence is TGTGCCAGCAGTTTGGAGGGGGGGGCCAATGAGCAGTTCTTC.

This clonotype was recorded at least ten times. The V gene is TRBV20-1, the J gene TRBJ1-1, with a weak D call TRBD1 (5 bases). From germline, CDR1 is DFQATT and CDR2 SNEGSKA (reference sequence). The CDR3 extends over 14 amino acids. Trimming removed 5 bases from V and 1 base from J, with 14 bases in between. The CDR3 region has the DNA TGCAGTGCTGCTAGCCGTACAGGGAACACTGAAGCTTTCTTT. Residues: CSAASRTGNTEAFF.